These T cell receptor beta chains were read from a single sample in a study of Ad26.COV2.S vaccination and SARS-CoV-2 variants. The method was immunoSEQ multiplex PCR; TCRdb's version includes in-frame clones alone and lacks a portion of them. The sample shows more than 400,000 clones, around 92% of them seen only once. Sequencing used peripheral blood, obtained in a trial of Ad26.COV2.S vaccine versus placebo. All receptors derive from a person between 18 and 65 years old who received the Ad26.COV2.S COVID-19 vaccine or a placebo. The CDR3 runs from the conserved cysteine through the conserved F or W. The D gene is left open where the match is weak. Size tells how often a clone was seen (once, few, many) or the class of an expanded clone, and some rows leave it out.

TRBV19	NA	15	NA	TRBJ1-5	TGTGCCAGTACAAGGGGGGCAGGTGGGAATCAGCCCCAGCATTTT	CASTRGAGGNQPQHF
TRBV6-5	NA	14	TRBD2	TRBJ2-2	TGTGCCAGCAGTTACCGGGGGGAGCCCGGGGAGCTGTTTTTT	CASSYRGEPGELFF
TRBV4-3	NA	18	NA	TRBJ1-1	TGCGCCAGCAGCCAAGATCGCAGGGAAAGGTTTGGGAACACTGAAGCTTTCTTT	CASSQDRRERFGNTEAFF
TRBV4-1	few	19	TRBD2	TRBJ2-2	TGCGCCAGCAGCCAAGATAAGGGACCGGGACTAGAAGGCACCGGGGAGCTGTTTTTT	CASSQDKGPGLEGTGELFF
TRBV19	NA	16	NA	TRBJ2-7	TGTGCCAGTAGTATAGGGGGCGAAGGGCTCGGCTACGAGCAGTACTTC	CASSIGGEGLGYEQYF
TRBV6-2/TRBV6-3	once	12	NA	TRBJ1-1	TGTGCCAGCAGTTCAATGAACACTGAAGCTTTCTTT	CASSSMNTEAFF
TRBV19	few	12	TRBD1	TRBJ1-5	TGTGCCAGCACGAGGGGGCTTCAGCCCCAGCATTTT	CASTRGLQPQHF
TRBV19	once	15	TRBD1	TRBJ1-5	TGTGCCAGTAGCTTCGGGACAGGGGGCCCTCAGCCCCAGCATTTT	CASSFGTGGPQPQHF
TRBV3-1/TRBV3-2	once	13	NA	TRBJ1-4	TGTGCCAGCAGCCAAGATTTTAGAAAAAAACTGTTTTTT	CASSQDFRKKLFF
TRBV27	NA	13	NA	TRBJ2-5	TGTGCCAGCAGTCTCCCCTACGGGGGGCCCCAGTACTTC	CASSLPYGGPQYF
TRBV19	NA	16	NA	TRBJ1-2	TGTGCCAGTAGTATATCGTTTATGGGCAGGGGTTATGGCTACACCTTC	CASSISFMGRGYGYTF
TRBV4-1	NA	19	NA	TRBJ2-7	TGCGCCAGCAGCCATCGGTCGAATCCAGGTGAGCCCCAGGTCTACGAGCAGTACTTC	CASSHRSNPGEPQVYEQYF
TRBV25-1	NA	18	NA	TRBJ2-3	TGTGCCAGCAGTGAATCTCTCGGGGGCGGGACAGTCACAGATACGCAGTATTTT	CASSESLGGGTVTDTQYF
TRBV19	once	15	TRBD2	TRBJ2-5	TGTGCCAGTAGTACCTCCGGGGGGATCCAAGAGACCCAGTACTTC	CASSTSGGIQETQYF
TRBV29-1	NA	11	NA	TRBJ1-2	TGCAGCGCCCCCGTCCTCGGGGGCTACACCTTC	CSAPVLGGYTF
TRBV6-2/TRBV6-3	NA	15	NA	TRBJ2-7	TGTGCCAGCAGCCCTTACCGTTCGGGGTACTACGAGCAGTACTTC	CASSPYRSGYYEQYF
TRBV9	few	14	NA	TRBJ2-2	TGTGCCAGCAGCTTGGGAGTCAACACCGGGGAGCTGTTTTTT	CASSLGVNTGELFF
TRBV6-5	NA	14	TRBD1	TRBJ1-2	TGTGCCAGCAGTCTCGACAGGGAACTTTATGGCTACACCTTC	CASSLDRELYGYTF
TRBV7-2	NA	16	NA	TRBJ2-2	TGTGCCAGCAGCTTAGCGCTAGGGCCGGGGACCGGGGAGCTGTTTTTT	CASSLALGPGTGELFF
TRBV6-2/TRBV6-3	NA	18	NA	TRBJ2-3	TGTGCCAGCAGTTACTCGAAGGGCTTATGGGGACTTACAGATACGCAGTATTTT	CASSYSKGLWGLTDTQYF
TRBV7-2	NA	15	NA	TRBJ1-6	TGTGCCAGCAGCTTTATGGGGACACTGGGTTCACCCCTCCACTTT	CASSFMGTLGSPLHF
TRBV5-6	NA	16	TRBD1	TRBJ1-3	TGTGCCAGCAGCCAGCTGGACAGGGGGATAGGAAACACCATATATTTT	CASSQLDRGIGNTIYF
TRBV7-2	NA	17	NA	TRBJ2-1	TGTGCCAGCAGCTTAGACGCTAGGGGACTTGGGTACAATGAGCAGTTCTTC	CASSLDARGLGYNEQFF
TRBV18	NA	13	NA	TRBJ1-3	TGTGCCAGCTCACCACGGTCTGGGGACACCATATATTTT	CASSPRSGDTIYF
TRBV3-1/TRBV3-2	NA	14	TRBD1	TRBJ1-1	TGTGCCAGCAGCCAAGGGGTACAGGGGCCTGGAGCTTTCTTT	CASSQGVQGPGAFF
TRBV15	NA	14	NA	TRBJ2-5	TGTGCCACCAGCAGAGTGGGCAGTGAGGAGACCCAGTACTTC	CATSRVGSEETQYF
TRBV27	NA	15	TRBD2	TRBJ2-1	TGTGCCAGCATTTGGACCGGGACTAGCGGCAATGAGCAGTTCTTC	CASIWTGTSGNEQFF